This TCR beta chain was documented in a study of regulatory T cells in long-lasting Graves disease (dated by TCRdb to 2020 to 2023). Notes on the research overall: Persistent Graves' disease was defined as antithyroid drug treatment for over 5 years with persistently positive TSH receptor autoantibodies. On average, persistent Graves' disease patients in the clinical cohort had been on antithyroid drugs for around 9.5 years. A total of roughly 35 samples underwent TCR sequencing: approximately 13 from persistent and around 20 from newly diagnosed Graves' disease patients. The study was registered as a clinical trial and conducted in China. Persistent Graves' disease patients were compared with newly diagnosed Graves' disease patients by peripheral blood TCR sequencing and RNA sequencing. The paper's findings and limits, for the study overall: The authors acknowledged the small sample size as a limitation that may reduce accuracy. Compared with newly diagnosed patients, persistent Graves' disease patients had lower TCR Shannon entropy and fewer highly expanded clones, which suggests clonal expansion. Sequencing and analysis were limited to the TCR beta chain. Preferential use of TRBV28, TRBJ1-2 and TRBJ2-5 was observed in persistent disease, whereas TRBV20-1 and TRBJ2-1 were favored in newly diagnosed disease. Persistent patients shared more public clonotypes among themselves (fewer than 3,000) than newly diagnosed patients did (roughly 920). Because the primary lesion, thyroid tissue, could not be accessed, the study looked at peripheral blood alone.

Libraries came from multiplex PCR. The data were produced on an Illumina HiSeq 4000. CDR3 regions were amplified by Arm-PCR with iRepertoire HTBI primers to construct TCR beta libraries. PCR products were gel purified before sequencing. The study's processing was this. Gene usage analysis of CDR3 amino acid clonotypes used the approximately 62 TRBV and more than 13 TRBJ segments found across samples. COPE and FqMerger were used to merge the filtered high-quality paired reads into contigs. BLAST was used to align contigs to IMGT TRBV, TRBD and TRBJ reference genes, and CDR3 was defined according to IMGT. Highly expanded clones were defined as clonotypes with a frequency above 0.1%. Shannon entropy was used to measure repertoire diversity, and the Gini coefficient was used to measure V-J evenness. Public clonotypes were defined as clonotypes shared by more than one individual. TCRdb reanalyzed the raw reads on its own, using fastp at Q25 for trimming and MiXCR for clone calling, and kept in-frame beta chains. Every distinct CDR3 protein forms one entry, paired with its most common genes and DNA. TCRdb's processing, not the study's, gives the V and J calls here. This sample comprises 430,000 or so distinct CDR3 sequences, around 20% of them detected only once. Approximately 14% of the sample is held by the ten biggest clonotypes.

CDR1 and CDR2, per the germline V gene, are MNHNS and SASEGT. The CDR3 runs 16 amino acids, cysteine and phenylalanine included. The only DNA kept is the CDR3, 48 bases in frame from the first base. V loses 5 bases at its end and J loses 4 bases; junction bases beyond the gene matches: 13. This clonotype was recorded at least ten times. What this receptor recognizes is not known. Nothing much larger sits one base from this clone, and base qualities are not available. Explained via the paper, the time point label denotes: persistent/refractory GD, antithyroid drugs over 5 years with positive TRAb. For both TCR sequencing and RNA sequencing, RNA was extracted from PBMCs using TRIzol. Graves' disease was diagnosed according to American Thyroid Association guidelines. Recruitment of patients was carried out at an endocrinology department in Xi'an, China. From each patient, around 9 milliliters of peripheral blood was collected into an EDTA anticoagulant tube. Ficoll Paque Plus density gradient separation was used to isolate PBMCs, and no further T cell sorting was done. An Agilent 2100 Bioanalyzer and agarose gel were used to check RNA quality, while a NanoDrop 2000 measured RNA concentration.

The receptor's source is a female donor with Graves disease. Sequences were derived from peripheral blood mononuclear cells (PBMCs), sampled when the disease was refractory, from a patient treated with antithyroid drugs. The rearrangement combines TRBV6-1 with TRBJ1-1; the junction holds 7 bases that match TRBD1. For the CDR3, the sequence is CASSPRTGPLGTEAFF. The DNA reads as follows: TGTGCCAGCAGTCCGAGGACAGGACCTTTGGGCACTGAAGCTTTCTTT.